Described below is a single T cell receptor beta chain sequence and its context. Its antigen is still unknown. The data originate from a study of OX40 agonist ivuxolimab in advanced cancers. Germline CDR1 KGHSH, CDR2 LQKENI. J was trimmed by 3 bases and V by 3 bases; bases with no gene match: 6. The CDR3 extends over 17 amino acids. The study, taken as a whole, reports: Clonal expansion was seen in CD4+ and CD8+ blood T cells by week 6 at 0.1 to 3.0 mg/kg. Among T cells, CD8+ cells averaged more expanded clones than CD4+ cells.

Clones were sequenced by immunoSEQ multiplex PCR, and TCRdb holds only the in-frame ones, with some missing. The table includes around 38,000 clones, about 92% detected once. The material sequenced was CD4+ or CD8+ T cells sorted from blood, taken in a trial of the OX40 agonist ivuxolimab. The chain joins TRBV18 to TRBJ2-3; 13 nucleotides line up with TRBD2. This TCR was recovered from an adult with an advanced solid tumor such as melanoma, head and neck, liver or kidney cancer. CDR3 sequence: CASSPDVTSGRTDTQYF. The DNA for the CDR3 is TGTGCCAGCTCACCGGATGTGACTAGCGGGAGGACAGATACGCAGTATTTT.